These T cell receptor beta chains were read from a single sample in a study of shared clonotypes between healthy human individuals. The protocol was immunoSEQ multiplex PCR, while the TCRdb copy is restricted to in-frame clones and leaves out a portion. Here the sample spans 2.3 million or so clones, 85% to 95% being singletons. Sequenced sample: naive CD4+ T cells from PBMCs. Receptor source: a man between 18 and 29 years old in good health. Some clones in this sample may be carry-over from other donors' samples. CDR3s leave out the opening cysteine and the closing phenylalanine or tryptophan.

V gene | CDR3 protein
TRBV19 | ASSMFPAGGAKNIQY
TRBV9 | ASSPRGTGVNTEAF
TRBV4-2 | ASSRDTNQETQY
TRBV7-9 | ASSLQGGTEAF
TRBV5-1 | ASSFTTDMNTEAF
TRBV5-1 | ASSRGQGSVYTDTQY
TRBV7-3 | ASSPQSSVAYNEQF
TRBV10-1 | ASRKTGGGYGYT
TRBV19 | ASSPMGQTNTGELF
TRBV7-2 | ASSNTESYGYT
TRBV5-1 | ASSLVSGNTEAF
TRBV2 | ASSPTNTGELF
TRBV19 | ASRVESRPIEKLF
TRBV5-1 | ASSNQGGVYEQY
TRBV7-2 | ASSLRDREVNGYT
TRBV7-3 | ASSLRLGVF
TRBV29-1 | SVYWGTGEQY
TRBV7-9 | ASSRNGTGNTGELF
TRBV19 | ASSISGAAYEQY
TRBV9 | ASSVGGVSADTQY
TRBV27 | ASSLFGGKFEQY
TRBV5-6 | ASSSDLRGNYGYT
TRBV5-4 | ASSLAGGGIVYEQF
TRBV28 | ASSRQGGGPYEQY
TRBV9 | ASSLLPQGADTQY
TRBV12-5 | ASGAGTDYNEQF